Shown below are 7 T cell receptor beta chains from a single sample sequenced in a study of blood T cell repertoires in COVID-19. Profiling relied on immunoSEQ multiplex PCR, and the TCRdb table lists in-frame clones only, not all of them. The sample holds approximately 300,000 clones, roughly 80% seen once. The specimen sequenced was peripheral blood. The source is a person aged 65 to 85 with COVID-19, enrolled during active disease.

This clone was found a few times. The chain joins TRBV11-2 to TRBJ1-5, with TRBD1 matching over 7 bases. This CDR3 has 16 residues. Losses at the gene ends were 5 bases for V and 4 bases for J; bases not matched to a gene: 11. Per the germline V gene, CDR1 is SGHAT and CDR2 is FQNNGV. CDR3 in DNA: TGTGCCAGCAGCCCGGGCGTGGGGACAGAAAATCAGCCCCAGCATTTT. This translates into CASSPGVGTENQPQHF.

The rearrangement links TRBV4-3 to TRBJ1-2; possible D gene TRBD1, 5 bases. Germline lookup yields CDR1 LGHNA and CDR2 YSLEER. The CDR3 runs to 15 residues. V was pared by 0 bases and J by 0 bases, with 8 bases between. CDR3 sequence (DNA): TGCGCCAGCAGCCAAGATCCCAGGGCTAACTATGGCTACACCTTC. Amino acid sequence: CASSQDPRANYGYTF.

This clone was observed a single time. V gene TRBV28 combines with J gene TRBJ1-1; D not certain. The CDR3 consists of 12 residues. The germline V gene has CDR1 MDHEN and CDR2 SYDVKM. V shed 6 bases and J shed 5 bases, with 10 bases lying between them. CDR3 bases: TGTGCCAGCAGATCTACGGGGACTGAAGCTTTCTTT. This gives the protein CASRSTGTEAFF.

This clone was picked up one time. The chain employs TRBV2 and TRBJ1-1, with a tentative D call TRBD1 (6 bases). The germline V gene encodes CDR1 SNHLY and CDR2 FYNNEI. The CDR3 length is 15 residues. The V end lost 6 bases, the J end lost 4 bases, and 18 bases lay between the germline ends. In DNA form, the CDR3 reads TGTGCCAGCAGGGGGGCCGGCGCAGTGAGCACTGAAGCTTTCTTT. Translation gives CASRGAGAVSTEAFF.

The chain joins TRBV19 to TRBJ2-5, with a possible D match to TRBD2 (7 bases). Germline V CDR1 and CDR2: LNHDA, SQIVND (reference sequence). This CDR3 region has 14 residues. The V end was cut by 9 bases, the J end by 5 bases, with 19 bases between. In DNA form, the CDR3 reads TGTGCCAGCTCCCCACAAGGGGGAGGGGAGACCCAGTACTTC. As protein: CASSPQGGGETQYF. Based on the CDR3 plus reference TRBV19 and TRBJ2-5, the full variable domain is DGGITQSPKYLFRKEGQNVTLSCEQNLNHDAMYWYRQDPGQGLRLIYYSQIVNDFQKGDIAEGYSVSREKKESFPLTVTSAQKNPTAFYLCASSPQGGGETQYFGPGTRLLVL.

The CDR3 DNA is TGTGCCATCAGTGGGGGAGTCGACACCCCGGCCGGAAACACCATATATTTT. Its translation is CAISGGVDTPAGNTIYF. J is TRBJ1-3 and V is TRBV10-3; D gene ambiguous. V was clipped by 4 bases and J by 4 bases, with 20 bases between them. Germline V gives CDR1 ENHRY, CDR2 SYGVKD. The CDR3 consists of 17 residues.

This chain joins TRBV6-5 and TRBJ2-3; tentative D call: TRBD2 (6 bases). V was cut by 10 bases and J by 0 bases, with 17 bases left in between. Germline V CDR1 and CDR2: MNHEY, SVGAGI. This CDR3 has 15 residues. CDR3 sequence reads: CATRPVEGSTDTQYF. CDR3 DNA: TGTGCCACCCGCCCCGTGGAGGGAAGCACAGATACGCAGTATTTT.